The entry below gives a single TCR beta chain sequence along with its context. Its antigen is unknown. Nothing much larger sits one base from this clone, and base qualities are not available. Each collaborating institution followed its own protocols to collect whole blood in K2EDTA tubes. For TCRbeta analysis, collaborator samples were shipped as frozen whole blood, as isolated PBMCs, or as DNA extracted from either sample type. The immunoSEQ Assay, a bias-controlled multiplex PCR, was used to amplify TCRbeta CDR3 regions from genomic DNA. In the authors' own workflow: Nucleated cell counts per sample were estimated from amplification of reference gene primers within the assay. To quantify the absolute abundance of each unique TCRbeta CDR3 rearrangement, sequence reads were collapsed and filtered. Productive Simpson clonality was computed per sample as the square root of Simpson's diversity index over productive rearrangements. The immuneACCESS repertoire file appears here via TCRdb, limited to in-frame rearrangements. These files lack a portion of the clones; in checked studies, under half of the deficit traces to unresolved V genes, and the cause of the others is not known. That table gives V, J and clone size, and the DNA gave D and trimming. This sample holds approximately 140,000 clones; more than 60% were observed only once. The ten largest clones add up to around 17% of the sample.

The data are from a study of blood T cell repertoires in COVID-19 (dated by TCRdb to the early 2020s). General notes on the study: Samples covering the acute and convalescent phases of COVID-19 were provided by collaborators in the United States, Italy and Spain. The material from the prospective study consisted of cDNA or gDNA derived from T cells, B-cell-depleted T cells, or PBMCs. The dataset comprised deeply sampled blood TCRbeta repertoires from subjects exposed to, actively infected with, or recovered from COVID-19. A freely available public database, intended as a resource for researchers studying the immune response to SARS-CoV-2, is where the repertoires were released. The samples were drawn from the first 160 participants of the ongoing ImmuneRACE study and from 1,254 subjects provided by 6 global collaborators. Sample metadata almost always included a de-identified subject ID, COVID-19 status, age in years and sex. HLA class I and class II types, where available, came from metadata supplied by the sample provider rather than from assay-based typing.

The CDR3 goes from the cysteine to the phenylalanine over 13 residues. The kept DNA is CDR3 alone, 39 bases in frame from the first base. The germline V gene encodes CDR1 LGHDT and CDR2 YNNKEL (reference sequence). Germline trimming: 4 bases from V, 13 bases from J; junction bases outside gene matches: 10. On the study overall, not on this receptor specifically: How much clinical and demographic metadata was included differed by source and by participant, and the metadata was provided uncurated.

Sequenced: peripheral blood. The rearrangement joined TRBV3-1 (or the pseudogene TRBV3-2) to TRBJ2-5; 9 bases in the junction line up with TRBD2. The receptor was derived from a man aged 45-60 years with acute or convalescent COVID-19. The DNA sequence reads TGTGCCAGCAGCCCCATTAGCGGGGGTCGATGGTACTTC. This translates into CASSPISGGRWYF.